This T cell receptor beta chain originates from a study of T cell changes during pregnancy in multiple sclerosis. TCRdb's table, derived via immunoSEQ multiplex PCR, lists solely in-frame clones and lacks some. In the table there are more than 55,000 clones, roughly 87% of which are singletons. Sequences were derived from peripheral blood, sampled in the third trimester of pregnancy. The clonotype comes from a female donor in good health, enrolled as a control in a pregnancy study.

CDR3 in amino acids: CASSYSGGGLGEQYF. CDR3 coding DNA: TGTGCCAGCAGTTACTCTGGCGGGGGGTTAGGCGAGCAGTACTTC. The chain employs TRBV6-5 and TRBJ2-7; 8 nucleotides line up with TRBD2. Germline V CDR1 and CDR2: MNHEY, SVGAGI. The CDR3 has 15 residues. J lost 6 bases, V lost 0 bases, and 7 bases had no gene match.